Presented here are 5 T cell receptor beta chains from one specimen sequenced in a study of shared clonotypes between healthy human individuals. Clones were read by immunoSEQ multiplex PCR, and TCRdb kept only the in-frame ones, dropping some. In the table there are roughly 2.5 million clones, around nine tenths of which are singletons. What was sequenced was naive CD4+ T cells sorted from blood. Sample subset: CD45RA+ positively selected. These receptor sequences come from a young man in good health.

This chain links TRBV5-1 with TRBJ2-5; D is uncertain. Germline CDR1 and CDR2: SGHRS and YFSETQ. V was clipped by 3 bases and J by 0 bases, with 21 bases between them. The CDR3 is 18 amino acids. CDR3 DNA: TGCGCCAGCAGCTCCCGTACATCGGCAGACTGGTACCAAGAGACCCAGTACTTC. Amino acids: CASSSRTSADWYQETQYF. Full variable domain (missing parts from reference TRBV5-1 and TRBJ2-5): KAGVTQTPRYLIKTRGQQVTLSCSPISGHRSVSWYQQTPGQGLQFLFEYFSETQRNKGNFPGRFSGRQFSNSRSEMNVSTLELGDSALYLCASSSRTSADWYQETQYFGPGTRLLVL.

The chain couples TRBV10-3 to TRBJ1-2; D is ambiguous. The germline gives CDR1 ENHRY, CDR2 SYGVKD. CDR3 size: 13 residues. The V and J ends lost 6 bases and 2 bases respectively, with 10 bases between them. The CDR3 loop reads CAISQTLNYGYTF. The CDR3 DNA reads as TGTGCCATCAGCCAAACCCTGAACTATGGCTACACCTTC.

This chain connects TRBV4-1 to TRBJ1-6; D is ambiguous. CDR1 is MGHRA, CDR2 YSYEKL, per germline. This CDR3 is 15 amino acids long. The V gene lost 0 bases and the J gene lost 10 bases, with 13 bases spanning the gap. The DNA for the CDR3 is TGCGCCAGCAGCCAAGATCGCGACCCTCGATCACCCCTCCACTTT. Its protein is CASSQDRDPRSPLHF.

The chain couples TRBV5-4 to TRBJ2-6; D might be TRBD2 (5 bases). CDR1 SGHNT and CDR2 YYREEE come from the germline V gene (reference sequence). With 4 bases removed from V and 0 bases from J, the gap between germline ends came to 14 bases. This CDR3 is built from 17 residues. Written as DNA, the CDR3 is TGTGCCAGCAGCCTGGTCTACACTAGCTCTGGGGCCAACGTCCTGACTTTC. Its translation: CASSLVYTSSGANVLTF.

This sequence joins TRBV7-9 and TRBJ1-1; D perhaps matches TRBD1 (5 bases). Germline loops: CDR1 SEHNR, CDR2 FQNEAQ (reference sequence). The CDR3 spans 14 residues. Between the trimmed V and J ends, which lost 0 bases and 10 bases, there was a span of 15 bases. The CDR3 DNA sequence: TGTGCCAGCAGCTTAGCAGGGGTCGGGGAGGGAGCTTTCTTT. Protein: CASSLAGVGEGAFF.